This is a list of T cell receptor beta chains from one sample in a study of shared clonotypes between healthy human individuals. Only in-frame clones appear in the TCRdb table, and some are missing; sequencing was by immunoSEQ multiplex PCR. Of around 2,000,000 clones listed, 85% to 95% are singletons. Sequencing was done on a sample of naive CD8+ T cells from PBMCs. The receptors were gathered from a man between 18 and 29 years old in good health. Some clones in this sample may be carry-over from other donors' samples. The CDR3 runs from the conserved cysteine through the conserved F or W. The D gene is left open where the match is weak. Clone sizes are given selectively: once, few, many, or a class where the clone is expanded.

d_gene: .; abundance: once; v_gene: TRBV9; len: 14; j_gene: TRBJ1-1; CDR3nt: TGTGCCAGCAGCGTAGTCCCCCCGGGCACTGAAGCTTTCTTT; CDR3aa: CASSVVPPGTEAFF
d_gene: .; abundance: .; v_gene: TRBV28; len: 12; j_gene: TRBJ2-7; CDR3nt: TGTGCCAGCAACTTCTTGGGGGACGAGCAGTACTTC; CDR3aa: CASNFLGDEQYF
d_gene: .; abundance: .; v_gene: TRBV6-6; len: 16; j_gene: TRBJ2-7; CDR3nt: TGTGCCAGCAGTTACTCACCAGTCCAAGGAGCCTACGAGCAGTACTTC; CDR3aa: CASSYSPVQGAYEQYF
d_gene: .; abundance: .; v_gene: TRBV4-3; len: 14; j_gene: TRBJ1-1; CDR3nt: TGCGCCAGCAGCCCCACCCGGCAGAACACTGAAGCTTTCTTT; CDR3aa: CASSPTRQNTEAFF
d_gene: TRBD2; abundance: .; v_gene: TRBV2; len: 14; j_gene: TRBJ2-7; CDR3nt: TGTGCCAGCAGTGCTAGCGGGAGGGCCAACGAGCAGTACTTC; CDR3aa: CASSASGRANEQYF
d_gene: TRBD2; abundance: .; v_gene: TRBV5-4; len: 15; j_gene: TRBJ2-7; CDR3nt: TGTGCCAGCAGCTTCGGACTAGCGGACTCCTACGAGCAGTACTTC; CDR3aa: CASSFGLADSYEQYF
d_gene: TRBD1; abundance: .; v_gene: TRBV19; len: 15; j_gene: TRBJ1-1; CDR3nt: TGTGCCAGTAGTATGGACAGGGCGGCTCGCACTGAAGCTTTCTTT; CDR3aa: CASSMDRAARTEAFF
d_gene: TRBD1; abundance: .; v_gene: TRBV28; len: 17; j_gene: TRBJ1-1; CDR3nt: TGTGCCAGCAGTTTGCGGCAGGGGGTTCGACTTAACACTGAAGCTTTCTTT; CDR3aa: CASSLRQGVRLNTEAFF
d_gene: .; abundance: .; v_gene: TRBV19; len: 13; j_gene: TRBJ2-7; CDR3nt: TGTGCCAGTAGTATACCAGGGCTCCACGAGCAGTACTTC; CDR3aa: CASSIPGLHEQYF
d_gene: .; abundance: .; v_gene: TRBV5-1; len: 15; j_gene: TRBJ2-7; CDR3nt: TGCGCCAGCACCGTTGACGGAACTAGCTCCTACGAGCAGTACTTC; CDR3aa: CASTVDGTSSYEQYF
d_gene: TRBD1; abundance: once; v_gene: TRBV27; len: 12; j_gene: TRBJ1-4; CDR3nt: TGTGCCAGCGGGACAGGGCATGAAAAACTGTTTTTT; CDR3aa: CASGTGHEKLFF
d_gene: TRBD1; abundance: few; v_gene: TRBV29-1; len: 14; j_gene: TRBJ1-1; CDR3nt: TGCAGCGTTCCAATTGACAGGGTGAACACTGAAGCTTTCTTT; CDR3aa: CSVPIDRVNTEAFF
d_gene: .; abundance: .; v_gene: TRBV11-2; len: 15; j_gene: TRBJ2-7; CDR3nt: TGTGCCAGCAGCTTAGGCCCAGGGGGAGGCTACGAGCAGTACTTC; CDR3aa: CASSLGPGGGYEQYF
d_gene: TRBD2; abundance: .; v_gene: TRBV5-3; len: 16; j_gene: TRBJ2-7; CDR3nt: TGTGCCAGAAGCACGCGCAAGCGGGAGGTCGGTCCCGAGCAGTACTTC; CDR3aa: CARSTRKREVGPEQYF
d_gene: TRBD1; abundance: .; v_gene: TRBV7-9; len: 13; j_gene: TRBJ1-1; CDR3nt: TGTGCCAGCAGCTCAGGGGGTGGTGGTGAAGCTTTCTTT; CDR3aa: CASSSGGGGEAFF
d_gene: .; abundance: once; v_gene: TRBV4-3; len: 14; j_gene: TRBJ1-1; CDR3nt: TGCGCCAGCAGCGTCACTCTCAAGGGCACTGAAGCTTTCTTT; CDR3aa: CASSVTLKGTEAFF
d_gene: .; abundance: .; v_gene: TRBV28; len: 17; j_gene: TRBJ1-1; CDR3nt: TGTGCCAGCAGTTTGGGGCCTCGGAGGAGAGGGCCACCAGAAGCTTTCTTT; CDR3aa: CASSLGPRRRGPPEAFF
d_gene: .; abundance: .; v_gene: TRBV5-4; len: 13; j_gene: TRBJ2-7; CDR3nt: TGTGCCAGCATTGGGGGGCGAGGAAACGAGCAGTACTTC; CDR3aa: CASIGGRGNEQYF
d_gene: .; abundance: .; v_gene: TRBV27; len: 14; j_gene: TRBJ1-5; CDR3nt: TGTGCCAGCAGTTTATTGGGGGCTGGTCAGCCCCAGCATTTT; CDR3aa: CASSLLGAGQPQHF
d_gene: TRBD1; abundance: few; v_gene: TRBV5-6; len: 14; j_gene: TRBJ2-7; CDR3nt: TGTGCCAGCAGCCCGGGACAGGGCTTCTACGAGCAGTACTTC; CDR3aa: CASSPGQGFYEQYF
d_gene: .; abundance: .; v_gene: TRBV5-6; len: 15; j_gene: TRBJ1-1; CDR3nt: TGTGCCAGCGGCACCGGGGCCGACTTGAACACTGAAGCTTTCTTT; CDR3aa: CASGTGADLNTEAFF
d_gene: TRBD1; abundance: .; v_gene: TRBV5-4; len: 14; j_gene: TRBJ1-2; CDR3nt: TGTGCCAGCAGTACGACAGGGGGAGGTTATGGCTACACCTTC; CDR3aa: CASSTTGGGYGYTF
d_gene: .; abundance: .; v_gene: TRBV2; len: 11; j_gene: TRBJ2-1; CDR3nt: TGTGCCAGCAGTGGTGGGCTCCTCGGGTTCTTC; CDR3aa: CASSGGLLGFF
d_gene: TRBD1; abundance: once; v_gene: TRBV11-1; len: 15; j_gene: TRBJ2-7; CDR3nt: TGTGCCAGCAGCTTGGGGACAGGGAGGAACTACGAGCAGTACTTC; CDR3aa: CASSLGTGRNYEQYF
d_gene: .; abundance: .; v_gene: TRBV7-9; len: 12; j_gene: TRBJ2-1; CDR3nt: TGTGCCAGCAGCCTCGGGTCGGTGGAGCAGTTCTTC; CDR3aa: CASSLGSVEQFF
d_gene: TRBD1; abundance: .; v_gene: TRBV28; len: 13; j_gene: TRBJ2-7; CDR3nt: TGTGCCAGCAACGGAAGGGACAGCTACGAGCAGTACTTC; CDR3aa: CASNGRDSYEQYF
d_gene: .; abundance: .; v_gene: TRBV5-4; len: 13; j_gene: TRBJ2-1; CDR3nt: TGTGCCGTGCAGGGGGGCTCCTACAATGAGCAGTTCTTC; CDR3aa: CAVQGGSYNEQFF
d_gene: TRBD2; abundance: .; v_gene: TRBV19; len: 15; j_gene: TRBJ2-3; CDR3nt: TGTGCCACCCATGCGGGGGGTTTTTACACAGATACGCAGTATTTT; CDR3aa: CATHAGGFYTDTQYF
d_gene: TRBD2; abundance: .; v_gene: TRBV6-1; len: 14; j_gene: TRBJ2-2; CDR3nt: TGTGCCAGCACTGGACTAGTTCTTACCGGGGAGCTGTTTTTT; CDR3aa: CASTGLVLTGELFF
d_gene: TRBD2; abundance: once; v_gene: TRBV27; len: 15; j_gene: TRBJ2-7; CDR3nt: TGTGCCAGCAGCTCCTTAGCGGGAGTCTCCTACGAGCAGTACTTC; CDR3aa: CASSSLAGVSYEQYF
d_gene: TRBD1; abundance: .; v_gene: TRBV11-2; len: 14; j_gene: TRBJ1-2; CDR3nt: TGTGCCAGCAGCTTAGACGTGACAGGGGAGGGCTACACCTTC; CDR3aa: CASSLDVTGEGYTF
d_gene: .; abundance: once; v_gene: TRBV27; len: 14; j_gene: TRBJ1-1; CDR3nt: TGTGCCAGCAGTTTATCGGGATCAAGGATTGAAGCTTTCTTT; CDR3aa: CASSLSGSRIEAFF
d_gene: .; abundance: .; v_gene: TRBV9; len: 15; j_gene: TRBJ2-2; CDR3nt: TGTGCCAGCAGCGTAGACAGCGGTCTAAACGGGGAGCTGTTTTTT; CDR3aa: CASSVDSGLNGELFF
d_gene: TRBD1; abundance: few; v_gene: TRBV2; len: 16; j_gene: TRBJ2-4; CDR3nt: TGTGCCAGCAGCGGGACAGGGTCCGGGGCCAAAAACATTCAGTACTTC; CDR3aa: CASSGTGSGAKNIQYF
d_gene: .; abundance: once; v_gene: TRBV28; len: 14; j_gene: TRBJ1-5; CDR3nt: TGTGCCAGCAGTTTATTCAGGGCTGGTCAGCCCCAGCATTTT; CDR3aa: CASSLFRAGQPQHF
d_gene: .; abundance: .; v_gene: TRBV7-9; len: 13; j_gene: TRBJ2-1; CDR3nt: TGTGCCAGCTGGGCCCCAGCCACCAATGAGCAGTTCTTC; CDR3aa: CASWAPATNEQFF
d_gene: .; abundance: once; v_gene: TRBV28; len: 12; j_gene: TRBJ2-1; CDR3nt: TGTGCCAGCGGTTGGACCCTCAATGAGCAGTTCTTC; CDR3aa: CASGWTLNEQFF
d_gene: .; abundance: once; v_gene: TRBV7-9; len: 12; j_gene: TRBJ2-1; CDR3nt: TGTGCCAGCAGCTTAGCGACCTGGGAGCAGTTCTTC; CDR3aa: CASSLATWEQFF
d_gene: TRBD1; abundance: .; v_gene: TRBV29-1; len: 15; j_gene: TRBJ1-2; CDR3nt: TGCAGCGTCAATTCGGGACAGGGGAAGAACTATGGCTACACCTTC; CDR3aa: CSVNSGQGKNYGYTF
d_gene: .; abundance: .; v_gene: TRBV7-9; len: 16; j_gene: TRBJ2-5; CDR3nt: TGTGCCAGCAGCTTTCGGACGACAGTCCGCCAAGAGACCCAGTACTTC; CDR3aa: CASSFRTTVRQETQYF
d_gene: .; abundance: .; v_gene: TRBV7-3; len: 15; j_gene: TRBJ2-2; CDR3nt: TGTGCCAGCAGCTTAAGGCAGGATCAGACCGGGGAGCTGTTTTTT; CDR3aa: CASSLRQDQTGELFF
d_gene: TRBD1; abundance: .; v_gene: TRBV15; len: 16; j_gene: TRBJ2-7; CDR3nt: TGTGCCACCAGCGACCTACAGGGGGGAGGCCCCTACGAGCAGTACTTC; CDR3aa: CATSDLQGGGPYEQYF
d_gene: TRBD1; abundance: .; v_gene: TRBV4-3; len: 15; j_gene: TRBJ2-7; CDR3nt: TGCGCCAGCAGCCTGCGGCCAGGGGGCGAAGACGAGCAGTACTTC; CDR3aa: CASSLRPGGEDEQYF
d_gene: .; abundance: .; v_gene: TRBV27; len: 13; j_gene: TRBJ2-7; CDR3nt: TGTGCCAGCAGTTTACGGGACGGATACGAGCAGTACTTC; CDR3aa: CASSLRDGYEQYF